This T cell receptor (beta chain) was found in a study of T cells after posttransplantation cyclophosphamide. A marrow graft followed busulfan-fludarabine conditioning, with cyclophosphamide on days +3 and +4. Germline V gene sequence: CDR1 SGHRS, CDR2 YFSETQ. CDR3 length: 17 residues. V was cut by 0 bases and J by 1 base, with 14 bases left in between. This clone was counted many times. The repertoire was sequenced with immunoSEQ multiplex PCR; TCRdb's copy has only in-frame clones and lacks some. Sampling found about 10,000 clones, none seen once. This clonotype was sampled from a female patient in her forties or fifties who received an allogeneic stem cell transplant from a related donor, was CMV-positive, and had no GVHD. Among the T cells, some may be from the graft donor. The chain combines TRBV5-1 with TRBJ1-5; D perhaps matches TRBD1 (6 bases). Here the sequenced sample was PBMCs, taken after allogeneic stem cell transplant with posttransplant cyclophosphamide. The CDR3 DNA follows: TGCGCCAGCAGCTTGGACCTGAGAGGACAGAGCAATCAGCCCCAGCATTTT. Protein sequence: CASSLDLRGQSNQPQHF.